These 9 T cell receptor beta chains originate from one sample sequenced in a study of T cell repertoires in cytomegalovirus infection. TCRdb re-called the reads with MiXCR, one entry per CDR3 protein. The data contain over 250,000 distinct CDR3 sequences, more than 20% of them singletons. The sample was PBMCs. These receptors were obtained from a human donor in good health (CMV status not recorded). Some clones in this sample may be carry-over from other donors' samples.

CDR3 region: CASSFRDYPYDEQFF. The CDR3 DNA follows: TGTGCCAGCAGTTTCCGGGACTACCCTTACGATGAGCAGTTCTTC. V is TRBV12-3 or TRBV12-4 and J is TRBJ2-1; 7 bases map to TRBD2. The CDR3 runs to 15 residues. V dropped 3 bases and J dropped 8; count of bases not matched to a gene: 10.

This clonotype was seen only a few times. The junction does not match germline at one end; this may be a read error. The V and J genes are TRBV19 and TRBJ2-1; 9 bases line up with TRBD2. The germline V gene encodes CDR1 LNHDA and CDR2 SQIVND (reference sequence). This CDR3 has 16 residues. The CDR3 bases are TGTGCCAGCAGTATAGACCGCGGGGGGGCCCTCAATGAGCAGTTCTTC. The encoded protein is CASSIDRGGALNEQFF.

This clonotype turned up a few times. This chain joins TRBV6-5 and TRBJ1-1; 7 bases map to TRBD1. Germline assignment: CDR1 MNHEY and CDR2 SVGAGI. The CDR3 spans 15 residues. The V gene end was trimmed by 6 bases and the J gene end by 0 bases; junction bases not matched to a gene: 7. The CDR3, as DNA: TGTGCCAGCAGAACCCGGACAGGCTTGAACACTGAAGCTTTCTTT. This gives the protein CASRTRTGLNTEAFF.

The count of this clonotype is one. The J gene is TRBJ2-3, the V gene TRBV5-1; D ambiguous. The V end lost 4 bases, the J end lost 4 bases, and 10 bases lay between the germline ends. From germline, CDR1 is SGHRS and CDR2 YFSETQ. CDR3 length equals 13 residues. CDR3 nucleotide sequence: TGCGCCAGCAGCCTGACCCGTCCAGATACGCAGTATTTT. This gives the protein CASSLTRPDTQYF.

A few counts support this clonotype. The CDR3 DNA is TGTGCCAGCAGTTTAGACGGACGAGATGAAAAACTGTTTTTT. The encoded protein is CASSLDGRDEKLFF. This rearrangement joins TRBV28 to TRBJ1-4, with D unresolved. Per the germline V gene, CDR1 is MDHEN and CDR2 is SYDVKM. Trimming removed 2 bases from V and 6 bases from J, with 10 bases in between. The CDR3 sequence is 14 residues long.

CDR3 loop: CASTNFLGNRQLNTEAFF. In nucleotides, the CDR3 is TGTGCCAGCACCAATTTTTTGGGGAATCGACAGTTGAACACTGAAGCTTTCTTT. The J gene is TRBJ1-1, the V gene TRBV28; weak D call: TRBD1 (5 bases). The CDR3 totals 18 residues. The germline gives CDR1 MDHEN, CDR2 SYDVKM. With 7 bases removed from V and 0 bases from J, the gap between germline ends came to 24 bases.

This clonotype was seen only a few times. The chain links TRBV28 to TRBJ2-2, with 10 bases lining up with TRBD1. The CDR3 runs to 16 residues. Germline V CDR1 and CDR2: MDHEN, SYDVKM. V was pared by 3 bases and J by 1 base, with 2 bases of the junction left unmatched. CDR3 sequence (DNA): TGTGCCAGCAGTTTCTGGACAGGGGGGAACACCGGGGAGCTGTTTTTT. Encoded protein: CASSFWTGGNTGELFF.

Only a few counts were recorded for this clonotype. V and J are TRBV7-2 and TRBJ1-6; D remains ambiguous. V dropped 1 base and J dropped 11 bases, with 12 bases sitting between them. The length of the CDR3 is 14 residues. Germline V gene data show CDR1 as SGHTA and CDR2 as FQGNSA. The CDR3 loop is CASSLDWGDAPLHF. The CDR3, as DNA: TGTGCCAGCAGCTTAGACTGGGGTGACGCACCCCTCCACTTT.

The chain recombines TRBV27 with TRBJ2-1, with D maybe TRBD1 (5 bases). Germline CDR1 MNHEY, CDR2 SMNVEV (reference sequence). This CDR3 has 17 residues. Trimming cost V 4 bases and J 7 bases, with 23 bases left between them. The CDR3 is CASSWGRVLKGKNEQFF. CDR3 nucleotides: TGTGCCAGCAGTTGGGGTCGTGTACTTAAGGGGAAAAATGAGCAGTTCTTC.